Below, one T cell receptor beta chain is given with its context. No antigen is known for it. No quality values exist for individual bases; no much larger clone is one base distant. The library came from the immunoSEQ multiplex PCR assay. The authors' analysis ran thus. A statistical classification framework was built to diagnose cytomegalovirus status from the catalog of TCR beta chain sequences. The source is immuneACCESS, and TCRdb retained only in-frame sequences with V and J called. Part of the clones is not carried over; for the studies checked, unresolved V genes explain less than half of this, and the remainder is unexplained. V, J and clone size are taken as reported in that table, and D and trimming were inferred from the DNA itself. The sample table holds about 130,000 clones, of which approximately 84% were seen once. About 27% of the sample is in the top ten clones. These data originate in a study of cytomegalovirus exposure and HLA in healthy donors (dated 2017 in TCRdb). Turning to the overall study: The 500 to 800 repertoires of the first cohort and the roughly 120 validation repertoires were produced on the same platform, according to a later analysis. The study aimed to test whether signatures of past pathogen exposure could be identified by cataloging public T cell receptors. A separate validation cohort of over a hundred different subjects was used in addition to the roughly 620-subject first cohort. To predict cytomegalovirus infection status, the study combined high-throughput TCR immunosequencing, statistical association of individual TCRs with disease status, and machine learning. Overall results and qualifications from the work: It was suggested by the authors that the approach could potentially be generalized to other disease states and immunological phenotypes. A later analysis found that TCRs clustered in the first cohort also tended to co-occur in the roughly 120 validation repertoires, with 94% of cluster scores above 0. A total of fewer than 200 TCR beta chains were listed by the study as associated with cytomegalovirus. Cytomegalovirus status was reported to be diagnosed by the classifier with high specificity and sensitivity in both the original and validation cohorts. Most TCR sequences were seen in very few donors, while some public TCRs were found in many individuals. The validation cohort had no HLA typing available for a later analysis, so co-occurrence within that cohort was assessed over all 130 or so repertoires. Three of the identified cytomegalovirus-associated TCR beta chains were confirmed in vitro to be specific for cytomegalovirus antigens.

Including the terminal cysteine and phenylalanine, the CDR3 comprises 16 residues. Kept here is only the CDR3 DNA, which spans 48 bases and is read in frame from base 1. As encoded in the germline V gene (reference sequence), CDR1 is LNHDA while CDR2 is SQIVND. V lost 2 bases and J lost 2 bases, and the count of bases not matched to a germline gene is 8. The donors belonged to the validation cohort of around 110 subjects, which was separate from the approximately 700-subject first cohort. The rearrangement joined TRBV19 to TRBJ2-7, with TRBD1 matching 8 junction bases. The source material was PBMCs. The receptor was isolated from a man in his thirties or forties in good health and CMV-seropositive. The DNA sequence reads TGTGCCAGTAGTATATTTTTGGGACAGGCGACCTACGAGCAGTACTTC. It translates to CASSIFLGQATYEQYF.